These T cell receptor beta chains were read from a single sample in a study of shared clonotypes between healthy human individuals. The method was immunoSEQ multiplex PCR; TCRdb's version includes in-frame clones alone and lacks a portion of them. The sample has some 2 million clones; 95% are singletons. Sequencing used naive CD4+ T cells sorted from blood. These receptors were obtained from a young man in good health. Both conserved end residues are part of each CDR3. Each record gives: V gene, J gene, CDR3 protein.

v_call: TRBV5-1; j_call: TRBJ1-3; cdr3_aa: CASSSGDRAHSGNTIYF
v_call: TRBV30; j_call: TRBJ2-2; cdr3_aa: CAWMAGLNTGELFF
v_call: TRBV6-5; j_call: TRBJ2-5; cdr3_aa: CASGWGLGIRETQYF
v_call: TRBV19; j_call: TRBJ2-5; cdr3_aa: CASSIRPSETQYF
v_call: TRBV2; j_call: TRBJ2-7; cdr3_aa: CASSESGQEQYF
v_call: TRBV2; j_call: TRBJ1-4; cdr3_aa: CASKRRALGGTNEKLFF
v_call: TRBV9; j_call: TRBJ2-2; cdr3_aa: CASSKQGATGELFF
v_call: TRBV30; j_call: TRBJ2-7; cdr3_aa: CAWSVRPHEQYF
v_call: TRBV7-9; j_call: TRBJ2-2; cdr3_aa: CASSLAFRLQNTGELFF
v_call: TRBV6-1; j_call: TRBJ1-4; cdr3_aa: CASRVQGWANEKLFF
v_call: TRBV5-1; j_call: TRBJ2-7; cdr3_aa: CASSLAAGAYEQYF
v_call: TRBV30; j_call: TRBJ2-7; cdr3_aa: CAWHNRGSSDEQYF
v_call: TRBV5-1; j_call: TRBJ2-7; cdr3_aa: CASSPEAGPYEQYF
v_call: TRBV10-3; j_call: TRBJ2-7; cdr3_aa: CAISDSRAGAYEQYF
v_call: TRBV7-2; j_call: TRBJ1-6; cdr3_aa: CASSLGVNSPLHF
v_call: TRBV20-1; j_call: TRBJ1-2; cdr3_aa: CSAREDGYTF
v_call: TRBV7-7; j_call: TRBJ2-5; cdr3_aa: CASSLAEGRETQYF
v_call: TRBV5-6; j_call: TRBJ2-7; cdr3_aa: CASSSTSGSYEQYF
v_call: TRBV27; j_call: TRBJ1-1; cdr3_aa: CASSSVPGVLNTEAFF
v_call: TRBV25-1; j_call: TRBJ1-1; cdr3_aa: CASIAVGQYTEAFF
v_call: TRBV6-5; j_call: TRBJ1-2; cdr3_aa: CASSYREQNYGYTF
v_call: TRBV28; j_call: TRBJ1-1; cdr3_aa: CASSPQGRGDTEAFF
v_call: TRBV11-3; j_call: TRBJ2-3; cdr3_aa: CASSVGLAGTDTQYF
v_call: TRBV7-9; j_call: TRBJ2-4; cdr3_aa: CASSFPEMAKNIQYF
v_call: TRBV15; j_call: TRBJ2-5; cdr3_aa: CATSRVTGGYQETQYF
v_call: TRBV6-5; j_call: TRBJ2-7; cdr3_aa: CATRRGSGVYEQYF
v_call: TRBV18; j_call: TRBJ1-6; cdr3_aa: CASSPTNSPLHF
v_call: TRBV10-3; j_call: TRBJ2-4; cdr3_aa: CASREAGGTFNIQYF
v_call: TRBV5-1; j_call: TRBJ1-2; cdr3_aa: CASSLAGNYGYTF
v_call: TRBV2; j_call: TRBJ1-6; cdr3_aa: CASSPDRENSPLHF
v_call: TRBV7-9; j_call: TRBJ2-1; cdr3_aa: CASSSGQGVGEQFF
v_call: TRBV2; j_call: TRBJ2-7; cdr3_aa: CASSVIRIGRYEQYF
v_call: TRBV18; j_call: TRBJ2-7; cdr3_aa: CASSPNSYEQYF
v_call: TRBV7-9; j_call: TRBJ1-3; cdr3_aa: CASSLVGTDGNTIYF
v_call: TRBV6-5; j_call: TRBJ2-7; cdr3_aa: CASSYSSSYEQYF
v_call: TRBV5-1; j_call: TRBJ1-2; cdr3_aa: CASSQGGTELGYTF
v_call: TRBV5-1; j_call: TRBJ2-7; cdr3_aa: CASSLAGRALSYEQYF
v_call: TRBV5-4; j_call: TRBJ2-7; cdr3_aa: CASSPPGGGRSEQYF
v_call: TRBV19; j_call: TRBJ2-5; cdr3_aa: CASSIVSGETQYF
v_call: TRBV28; j_call: TRBJ2-7; cdr3_aa: CASDPGLPGGEQYF
v_call: TRBV5-1; j_call: TRBJ2-5; cdr3_aa: CATGDGTTQTQYF
v_call: TRBV11-2; j_call: TRBJ2-7; cdr3_aa: CASSPRGRGSSYEQYF
v_call: TRBV10-2; j_call: TRBJ2-5; cdr3_aa: CASSSPGASGRETQYF
v_call: TRBV6-5; j_call: TRBJ1-3; cdr3_aa: CASRAGSGNTIYF
v_call: TRBV10-3; j_call: TRBJ2-5; cdr3_aa: CAIRQGMGETQYF
v_call: TRBV19; j_call: TRBJ1-5; cdr3_aa: CASRYRGQGGNQPQHF
v_call: TRBV7-9; j_call: TRBJ1-2; cdr3_aa: CASSLPRESYTF
v_call: TRBV9; j_call: TRBJ1-2; cdr3_aa: CASSVLGAQAYGYTF
v_call: TRBV27; j_call: TRBJ2-5; cdr3_aa: CASSLTPDRQETQYF
v_call: TRBV29-1; j_call: TRBJ2-1; cdr3_aa: CSVELTSGTYNEQFF
v_call: TRBV6-1; j_call: TRBJ1-2; cdr3_aa: CASREDRPYGYTF
v_call: TRBV7-7; j_call: TRBJ1-5; cdr3_aa: CASSLGTLNQPQHF